This T cell receptor (beta chain) was found in a study of CD8 T cells in ankylosing spondylitis. It was by quantitative 5'-RACE with molecular barcodes that TCR beta libraries were made. TCRdb itself ran the 5' RACE reads through MiXCR, one entry per CDR3 protein. Of 150,000 to 200,000 distinct CDR3 sequences listed, over 10% are singletons. This clonotype was counted ten times or more. Its target is not known. General study findings and limits: A motif of 8 or 9 highly homologous TCR beta variants was seen as apparently characteristic of ankylosing spondylitis blood.

Germline V gene sequence: CDR1 DFQATT, CDR2 SNEGSKA (reference sequence). Trimming removed 0 bases from V and 0 bases from J, with 14 bases in between. This CDR3 has 16 residues. Sequencing was done on a sample of blood, either unsorted or a sorted T cell fraction (not recorded which). This chain uses TRBV20-1 with TRBJ1-1, with D uncertain. The TCR sequence derives from a female donor with ankylosing spondylitis or in good health (not recorded which). The CDR3 is CSAREPRPALNTEAFF. The DNA for the CDR3 is TGCAGTGCTAGAGAACCAAGGCCGGCCTTGAACACTGAAGCTTTCTTT.